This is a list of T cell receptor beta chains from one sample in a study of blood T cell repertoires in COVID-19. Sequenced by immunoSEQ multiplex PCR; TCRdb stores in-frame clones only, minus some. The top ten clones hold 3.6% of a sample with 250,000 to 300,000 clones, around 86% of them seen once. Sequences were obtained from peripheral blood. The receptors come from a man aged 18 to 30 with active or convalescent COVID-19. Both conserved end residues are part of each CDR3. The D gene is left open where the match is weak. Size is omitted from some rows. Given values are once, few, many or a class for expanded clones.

TGCGCCAGCAGCTTGGCAGGACAGAGCACAGATACGCAGTATTTT	CASSLAGQSTDTQYF	NA	NA	TRBJ2-3	TRBV5-1
TGTGCCAGCAGTTTATCGGTCGGGAAAGCCTACGAGCAGTACTTC	CASSLSVGKAYEQYF	NA	NA	TRBJ2-7	TRBV27
TGTGCCAGCAGTCTCAACTCCGGGGAGCTGTTTTTT	CASSLNSGELFF	NA	NA	TRBJ2-2	TRBV2
TGTGCCAGCAGCCAAGGTAGCGGTAAGTCAGATACGCAGTATTTT	CASSQGSGKSDTQYF	NA	NA	TRBJ2-3	TRBV3-1/TRBV3-2
TGTGCCAGCAGCGCGGGGCCCATTCTAGCGGGAACCTACCAAGAGACCCAGTACTTC	CASSAGPILAGTYQETQYF	TRBD2	NA	TRBJ2-5	TRBV9
TGTGCCAACTCCTTCGGACTACCATCCTACGAGCAGTACTTC	CANSFGLPSYEQYF	NA	once	TRBJ2-7	TRBV10-3
TGTGCCAGCAGGGAAGACAGTCGGGGCTACACCTTC	CASREDSRGYTF	NA	NA	TRBJ1-2	TRBV27
TGTGCCACCAGCACCGCCTTGGACAGAAGCCAGTACTTC	CATSTALDRSQYF	NA	NA	TRBJ2-7	TRBV15
TGTGCCAGCAGCCTACAGGGCCACGAGCAGTACTTC	CASSLQGHEQYF	NA	NA	TRBJ2-7	TRBV3-1/TRBV3-2
TGTGCCAGCAGTTGTCCTAAGTGCGATAAACTGTTTTTT	CASSCPKCDKLFF	NA	NA	TRBJ1-4	TRBV12-3/TRBV12-4
TGTGCCTGGAGTTCCCCCGGCTATGGCTACACCTTC	CAWSSPGYGYTF	NA	NA	TRBJ1-2	TRBV30
TGTGCCAGCAGCTTTCCTGCGGTTCGCAATGAGCAGTTCTTC	CASSFPAVRNEQFF	NA	few	TRBJ2-1	TRBV11-1
TGCAGCGTCGACAGGGGGAGGGAGACCCAGTACTTC	CSVDRGRETQYF	TRBD1	once	TRBJ2-5	TRBV29-1
TGTGCCAGCAGCTTGATAAAGCCGGGACAGGGTAGTCAGCCCCAGCATTTT	CASSLIKPGQGSQPQHF	TRBD1	NA	TRBJ1-5	TRBV5-5
TGTGCCTTCTCGAACACCGGGGAGCTGTTTTTT	CAFSNTGELFF	NA	once	TRBJ2-2	TRBV7-2
TGTGCCAGCTCACCACGGGCAGAGACCCAGTACTTC	CASSPRAETQYF	NA	NA	TRBJ2-5	TRBV18
TGTGCCAGCAGCACCCTGGGGGGATTTACTCAGCCCCAGCATTTT	CASSTLGGFTQPQHF	NA	NA	TRBJ1-5	TRBV27
TGTGCCAGCAGCTCAAACCGGAGGCAGGTCCTCATCGGGACTAGCGGGAGGAACACAGATACGCAGTATTTT	CASSSNRRQVLIGTSGRNTDTQYF	TRBD2	NA	TRBJ2-3	TRBV7-1
TGTGCCAGCAGCTTCGGGGGGAGAAATGAAAAACTGTTTTTT	CASSFGGRNEKLFF	NA	NA	TRBJ1-4	TRBV5-6
TGTGCCAGCAGCCAAGGGCAGGGGAATTCACCCCTCCACTTT	CASSQGQGNSPLHF	NA	NA	TRBJ1-6	TRBV3-1/TRBV3-2
TGTGCCAGCAGCCAACCCGGACCCGGGACTTTCTTT	CASSQPGPGTFF	NA	NA	TRBJ1-1	TRBV7-9
TGTGCCAGCAGCCCCGCGGGGGATATAACGCTTAACGAGCAGTACTTC	CASSPAGDITLNEQYF	TRBD2	NA	TRBJ2-7	TRBV11-2
TGTGCCAGCAGCCCGGAGAGGCAGGGTGGGGCGTACGAGCAGTACTTC	CASSPERQGGAYEQYF	NA	once	TRBJ2-7	TRBV5-8
TGTGCCAGTAGTATAGATCCTGGGAGCTACAATGAGCAGTTCTTC	CASSIDPGSYNEQFF	NA	NA	TRBJ2-1	TRBV19
TGTGCCCAAGGGCGGGGGACAGGGGTCGGCTACACCTTC	CAQGRGTGVGYTF	TRBD1	NA	TRBJ1-2	TRBV30
TGTGCCAGCAGCTTGGTGCAGGGGGCGGTCCTCTACGAGCAGTACTTC	CASSLVQGAVLYEQYF	TRBD1	NA	TRBJ2-7	TRBV5-6
TGTGCCAGCAGGCCCAGGGGAAATCAGCCCCAGCATTTT	CASRPRGNQPQHF	NA	once	TRBJ1-5	TRBV6-5
TGCAGCATCAGACAGGGACCTATGAACACTGAAGCTTTCTTT	CSIRQGPMNTEAFF	TRBD1	NA	TRBJ1-1	TRBV29-1
TGTGCCAGCAGCGTGGCAGGGGGCTATGGCTACACCTTC	CASSVAGGYGYTF	TRBD1	NA	TRBJ1-2	TRBV9
TGTGCCAGTAGTACGGGGACAGGCTACGAGCAGTACTTC	CASSTGTGYEQYF	TRBD1	NA	TRBJ2-7	TRBV19
TGTGCCAGCAGCTCATTACAGGGGGCGGTTGACGAGCAGTACTTC	CASSSLQGAVDEQYF	TRBD1	NA	TRBJ2-7	TRBV27